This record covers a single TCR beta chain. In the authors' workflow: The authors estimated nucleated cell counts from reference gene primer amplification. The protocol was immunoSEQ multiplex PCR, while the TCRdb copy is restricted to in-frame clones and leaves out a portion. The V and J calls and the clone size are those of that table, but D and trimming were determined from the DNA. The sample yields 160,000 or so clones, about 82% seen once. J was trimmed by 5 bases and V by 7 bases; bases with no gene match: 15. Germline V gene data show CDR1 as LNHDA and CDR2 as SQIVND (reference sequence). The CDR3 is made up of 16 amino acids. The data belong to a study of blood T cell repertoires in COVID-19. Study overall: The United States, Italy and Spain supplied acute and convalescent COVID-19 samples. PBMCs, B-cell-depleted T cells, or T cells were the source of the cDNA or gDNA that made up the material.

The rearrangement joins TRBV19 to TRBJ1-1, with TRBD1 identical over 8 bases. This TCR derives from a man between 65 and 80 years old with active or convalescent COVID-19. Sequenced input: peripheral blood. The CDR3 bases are TGTGCCAGTAACCCCAGGGGGCAGAATTTAGGTACTGAAGCTTTCTTT. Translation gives CASNPRGQNLGTEAFF.